One sample yielded the 16 T cell receptor beta chains listed below, sequenced in a study of shared T cell receptors in the human thymus. Using immunoSEQ multiplex PCR, the repertoire was profiled, and TCRdb retains in-frame clones only, with some absent. This sample has more than 300,000 clones; roughly 94% occur once, and the top ten carry 0.02%. Specimen: thymocytes. These receptor sequences come from a human donor.

This chain joins TRBV6-5 and TRBJ1-4; possibly TRBD1 for D (6 bases). The CDR3 is 14 amino acids. Trimming left V 0 bases short and J 8 bases short, with 10 bases between. CDR1 MNHEY and CDR2 SVGAGI come from the germline V gene. This CDR3 reads CASSYSQGREKLFF. DNA for the CDR3: TGTGCCAGCAGTTACTCACAGGGTAGGGAAAAACTGTTTTTT.

The V gene is TRBV6-5, the J gene TRBJ2-3; D possibly corresponds to TRBD2 (6 bases). The V end lost 6 bases, the J end lost 11 bases, and 21 bases lay between the germline ends. Germline V gene lookup returns CDR1 MNHEY and CDR2 SVGAGI. This CDR3 contains 14 residues. The CDR3 loop is CASSRSVGLIWQYF. The CDR3, as DNA: TGTGCCAGCAGCCGAAGTGTGGGACTTATTTGGCAGTATTTT.

The rearrangement uses TRBV6-5 and TRBJ2-3; perhaps D is TRBD1 or TRBD2 (6 bases each). The V gene's germline CDR1 is MNHEY and CDR2 SVGAGI. The ends were cut back, 4 bases at V and 1 base at J, with 9 bases in the middle. The CDR3 runs 14 residues. CDR3 region: CASSLEGGTDTQYF. In DNA form, the CDR3 reads TGTGCCAGCAGTTTGGAGGGGGGCACAGATACGCAGTATTTT.

The chain combines TRBV27 with TRBJ2-1; 7 nucleotides line up with TRBD1. Germline V gene lookup returns CDR1 MNHEY and CDR2 SMNVEV (reference sequence). Trimming at V came to 3 bases and at J to 0 bases, leaving 5 bases not matched to a gene. There are 16 residues in the CDR3. The CDR3 sequence is CASSLLDRDSYNEQFF. CDR3 nucleotides: TGTGCCAGCAGTTTGTTAGACAGGGACTCCTACAATGAGCAGTTCTTC.

This chain connects TRBV11-2 to TRBJ2-3; 9 bases fit TRBD2. The CDR3 consists of 14 residues. J was trimmed by 1 base and V by 5 bases; bases with no gene match: 1. In germline, CDR1 is SGHAT, CDR2 FQNNGV. Here the CDR3 reads CASSPSGGTDTQYF. CDR3 DNA: TGTGCCAGCAGCCCTAGCGGGGGCACAGATACGCAGTATTTT.

The table lists this clone with a count of one. The chain employs TRBV7-3 and TRBJ2-3, with 7 bases matching TRBD1. The CDR3 is 14 residues long. Germline lookup yields CDR1 SGHTA and CDR2 FQGTGA. After removal of 5 bases from V and 3 bases from J, the junction contained 5 bases not matched to a gene. The CDR3 DNA reads as TGTGCCAGCAGCCCCAGGGGACAGACAGATACGCAGTATTTT. This translates into CASSPRGQTDTQYF.

The V gene is TRBV7-4, the J gene TRBJ2-7; 7 bases agree with TRBD2. The CDR3 totals 13 residues. After removal of 0 bases from V and 11 bases from J, the junction contained 7 bases not matched to a gene. CDR1 is SGHVT, CDR2 SQSDAQ, per germline. The CDR3 sequence is CASSLAVSGPEYF. In DNA form, the CDR3 reads TGTGCCAGCAGCTTAGCTGTTAGCGGGCCAGAGTACTTC. The full variable domain, with the rest looked up from reference TRBV7-4 and TRBJ2-7, is GAGVSQSPRYKVAKRGRDVALRCDSISGHVTLYWYRQTLGQGSEVLTYSQSDAQRDKSGRPSGRFSAERPERSVSTLKIQRTEQGDSAVYLCASSLAVSGPEYFGPGTRLTVT.

This chain joins TRBV28 and TRBJ2-7, with TRBD1 matching over 7 bases. CDR3 length: 14 residues. Looked up from germline, CDR1 is MDHEN and CDR2 is SYDVKM. After removal of 3 bases from V and 4 bases from J, the junction contained 6 bases not matched to a gene. In DNA form, the CDR3 reads TGTGCCAGCAGTTTCCCGGGACAGAATTACGAGCAGTACTTC. This codes for CASSFPGQNYEQYF.

The genes are TRBV27 and TRBJ2-1, with D unclear. Germline CDR1 reads MNHEY; CDR2 reads SMNVEV (reference sequence). V lost 5 bases, J lost 7 bases, and 15 bases lay in between. The CDR3 has 14 residues. CDR3 sequence reads: CASSRASRANEQFF. The DNA for the CDR3 is TGTGCCAGCAGTAGGGCTTCCCGAGCAAATGAGCAGTTCTTC.

The chain employs TRBV5-1 and TRBJ2-7; the D gene is possibly TRBD2 (7 bases). CDR1 is SGHRS, CDR2 YFSETQ, per germline. CDR3 length: 13 residues. V lost 4 bases, J lost 9 bases, and 17 bases lay in between. The CDR3, as DNA: TGCGCCAGCAGCCCCTTGCGGGGGCTAGTGCAGTACTTC. This codes for CASSPLRGLVQYF.

This clone was seen just once. The chain joins TRBV5-6 to TRBJ2-5; D is tentatively TRBD1 or TRBD2 (6 bases each). Trimming shortened V by 3 bases and J by 5 bases, and 14 bases separated the two germline ends. CDR3 length equals 14 residues. Germline CDR1 reads SGHDT; CDR2 reads YYEEEE. CDR3 sequence (DNA): TGTGCCAGCAGCTCATTGGGGGGCAGGGAGACCCAGTACTTC. Its translation is CASSSLGGRETQYF.

The chain employs TRBV7-9 and TRBJ2-1, with 7 positions matching TRBD2. J gave up 3 bases and V 1 base, and 6 bases lay outside the gene matches. In germline, CDR1 is SEHNR, CDR2 FQNEAQ (reference sequence). This CDR3 contains 16 residues. The CDR3 sequence: CASSLVTAGSYNEQFF. In DNA form, the CDR3 reads TGTGCCAGCAGCTTAGTTACAGCGGGAAGCTACAATGAGCAGTTCTTC.

The chain joins TRBV5-5 to TRBJ2-3; no clear D gene. V dropped 1 base and J dropped 6 bases, with 3 bases sitting between them. The CDR3 is 11 amino acids. In germline, CDR1 is SGHKS, CDR2 YYEKEE (reference sequence). CDR3 region: CASSLFDTQYF. The CDR3 coding sequence is TGTGCCAGCAGCTTGTTCGATACGCAGTATTTT.

This clone has just a few counts. The chain combines TRBV6-5 with TRBJ1-5; D is uncertain. CDR3 length: 14 amino acids. V was shortened by 0 bases and J by 4 bases, with 7 bases between the two germline ends. Looked up from germline, CDR1 is MNHEY and CDR2 is SVGAGI. CDR3 DNA: TGTGCCAGCAGTTACTCTCTGAATAATCAGCCCCAGCATTTT. Translation gives CASSYSLNNQPQHF.

This chain connects TRBV28 to TRBJ1-5, with TRBD1 as a possible D gene (5 bases). The CDR3 contains 15 residues. Trimming left V 2 bases short and J 2 bases short, with 10 bases between. Germline assignment: CDR1 MDHEN and CDR2 SYDVKM. The CDR3 here is CASSLSGDGNQPQHF. The CDR3 DNA reads TGTGCCAGCAGTTTAAGCGGGGACGGCAATCAGCCCCAGCATTTT.

The DNA for the CDR3 is TGTGCCAGCAGCTCGTCAGGACTAGCGGGAGGAGGACTCTACGAGCAGTACTTC. Protein: CASSSSGLAGGGLYEQYF. This rearrangement joins TRBV7-2 to TRBJ2-7; 14 bases are shared with TRBD2. Looked up from germline, CDR1 is SGHTA and CDR2 is FQGNSA. V shed 4 bases and J 3 bases; nucleotides not matched to a gene: 11. The CDR3 has 18 residues.